This T cell receptor (beta chain) was recorded in a study of brain T cells in children with intractable seizures. The CDR3 totals 14 residues. Trimming stripped 6 bases from V and 2 bases from J, with 11 bases between. Germline values: CDR1 MNHNY, CDR2 SVGAGI (reference sequence). Time point here: blood from clinic visit 5 months post-surgery; TSC patient then seizure free. This table comes from immunoSEQ multiplex PCR, and its TCRdb copy is limited to in-frame clones, with some not included. Of 340,000 or so clones in the sample, about 93% are singletons; the top ten hold 5% to 7%. The source is a boy younger than two with tuberous sclerosis and intractable seizures. The chain joins TRBV6-6 to TRBJ1-5, with D perhaps TRBD1 (6 bases). Sample: peripheral blood, taken 5 to 6 months after surgery. The CDR3 reads CASRGGGGNQPQHF. The CDR3 DNA sequence: TGTGCCAGCAGGGGAGGGGGGGGCAATCAGCCCCAGCATTTT.